The present entry profiles one T cell receptor beta chain with its context. Original data processing: Cell counts per sample came from amplifying reference gene primers. Sequenced by immunoSEQ multiplex PCR; TCRdb stores in-frame clones only, minus some. The DNA gave D and trimming, while V, J and clone size come from that table. The sample carries 140,000 or so clones, over 85% recorded once. This sample stems from a study of blood T cell repertoires in COVID-19. Study-level information: Acute and convalescent COVID-19 specimens originated in the United States, Italy and Spain. T cells, B-cell-depleted T cells, or PBMCs provided the cDNA or gDNA that served as material.

The CDR3 covers 16 residues. Trimming pared 4 bases from V and 3 bases from J, leaving 19 bases between. Germline lookup yields CDR1 LGHDT and CDR2 YNNKEL (reference sequence). The specimen was peripheral blood. V usage is TRBV3-1 (or the pseudogene TRBV3-2) and J usage is TRBJ2-7; perhaps TRBD2 as D (6 bases). This clonotype was sampled from a human donor in a cohort sampled during active COVID-19. This chain's CDR3 is CASSLGPPSVDYEQYF. DNA of the CDR3: TGTGCCAGCAGCCTCGGTCCACCTAGCGTTGACTACGAGCAGTACTTC.